This TCR beta chain originates from a study of shared clonotypes between healthy human individuals. Overall study findings and caveats: Apart from blood, nothing was sampled; tissue repertoires likely differ. Some naive CD4 clonotypes, roughly 4.8%, turned up in common across a handful of donors. Researchers found naive subsets generally carried larger estimated richness than memory subsets.

The sorted-subset replicate PCRs were given 150 to 250 ng DNA, which is approximately 30,000 T cell genomes. TCRdb's table, derived via immunoSEQ multiplex PCR, lists solely in-frame clones and lacks some. The profile shows about 590,000 clones, roughly 95% of them singletons. This CDR3 region has 15 residues. The trim removed 6 bases at V and 4 bases at J, leaving 5 bases unmatched. Germline CDR1 and CDR2: MNHNS and SASEGT. Of note for this clone: The target antigen is unknown.

Terminally differentiated effector memory CD45RA+ cells were left out of the naive CD8 fraction, which was CD45RO-negative and positively selected for CCR7. This sequence was found in a woman aged 30 to 39 in good health. The sample taken for sequencing was naive CD8+ T cells sorted from blood. This chain connects TRBV6-1 to TRBJ2-3; 12 bases agree with TRBD2. Here the CDR3 DNA reads TGTGCCAGCAGCCTGACTAGCGGGAGTCCAGATACGCAGTATTTT. Amino acid sequence: CASSLTSGSPDTQYF.